This TCR beta chain was captured by sequencing in a study of beta chain features in type 1 diabetes. Stem cell-like memory, regulatory, central memory and naive CD4+ cells were sorted via CD45RO/CCR7/CD25/CD127/CD95/CD27. A note on this clone: Its antigen is still unknown.

V shed 3 bases and J shed 8 bases, with 13 bases lying between them. The CDR3 is 13 residues long. CDR1 is KGHSH, CDR2 LQKENI, per germline. Whole-study findings and limits: When VDJ junctions were examined, type 1 diabetes patients showed fewer insertions and more deletions. Across patients, naive, central memory and Treg TCRB repertoires exhibited apparently greater similarity than was observed across healthy donors.

Expressed TCRB transcripts were sequenced after all isolated RNA was converted to cDNA. Data came from immunoSEQ multiplex PCR; TCRdb stores just in-frame clones and leaves some out. The table lists approximately 380,000 clones, about 14% of them singletons. The sequence came from a woman aged 18-29 years in good health. The V gene is TRBV18, the J gene TRBJ1-2, with a tentative D call TRBD1 (6 bases). The sequenced sample consisted of naive CD4+ T cells from blood. CDR3 bases: TGTGCCAGCTCACCCCTGGACAGCGAAGGCTACACCTTC. Translating gives CASSPLDSEGYTF.